Listed here is a single T cell receptor (beta chain). Its antigen remains unknown. Treatment noted: oral pan-JAK inhibitor, 5-10 mg twice daily. CD4+ and CD8+ T cells were sorted from PBMCs. Extracted RNA was reverse transcribed, and the resulting cDNA served as sequencing template. Sequenced by immunoSEQ multiplex PCR; TCRdb stores in-frame clones only, minus some. Here the sample spans 180,000 or so clones, around 49% being singletons. V lost 3 bases to trimming and J lost 0 bases; unmatched junction nucleotides: 8. The CDR3 runs 18 residues. Germline V gives CDR1 SGHRS, CDR2 YFSETQ. The data were taken from a study of CD8+ T cells in alopecia areata. Across the study: Among treated patients, oral tofacitinib was administered at 5 to 10 mg twice daily. Findings and limits, study-wide: Under tofacitinib, fewer expanded CD8+ clones appeared among the top 100 scalp clones. Unlike in mice, where it was clearer, TCR sharing across patients was less clear, possibly HLA-related.

The TCR comes from a human donor with alopecia areata. V and J are TRBV5-1 and TRBJ2-6; 8 bases agree with TRBD2. Sequences were derived from CD8+ T cells sorted from blood, sampled around week 53, from a patient treated with tofacitinib. In nucleotides, the CDR3 is TGCGCCAGCAGCTACACTAGCGGACCTAGCTCTGGGGCCAACGTCCTGACTTTC. This translates into CASSYTSGPSSGANVLTF.